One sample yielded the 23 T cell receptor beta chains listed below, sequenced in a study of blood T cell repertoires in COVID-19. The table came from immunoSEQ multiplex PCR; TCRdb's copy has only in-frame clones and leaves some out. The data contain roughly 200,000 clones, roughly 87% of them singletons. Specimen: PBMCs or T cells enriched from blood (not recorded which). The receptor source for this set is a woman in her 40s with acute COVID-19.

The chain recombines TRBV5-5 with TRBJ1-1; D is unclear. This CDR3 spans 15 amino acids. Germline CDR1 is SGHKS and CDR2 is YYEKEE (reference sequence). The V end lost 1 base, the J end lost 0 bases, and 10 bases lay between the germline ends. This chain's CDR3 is CASSLFPSLNTEAFF. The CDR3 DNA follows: TGTGCCAGCAGCTTGTTCCCCTCTCTGAACACTGAAGCTTTCTTT.

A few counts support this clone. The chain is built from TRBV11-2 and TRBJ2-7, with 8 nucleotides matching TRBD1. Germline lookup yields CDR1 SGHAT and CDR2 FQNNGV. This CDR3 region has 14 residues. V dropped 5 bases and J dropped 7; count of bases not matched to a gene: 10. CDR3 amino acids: CASSVNQGAWEQYF. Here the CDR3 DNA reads TGTGCCAGCAGCGTAAATCAGGGGGCTTGGGAGCAGTACTTC.

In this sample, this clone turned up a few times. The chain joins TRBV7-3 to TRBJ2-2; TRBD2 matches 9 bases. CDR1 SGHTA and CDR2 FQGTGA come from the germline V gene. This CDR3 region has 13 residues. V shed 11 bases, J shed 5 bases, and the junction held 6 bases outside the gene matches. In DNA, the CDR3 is TGTGCCGTGGGGACTAGCCGGACCGGGGAGCTGTTTTTT. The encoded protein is CAVGTSRTGELFF.

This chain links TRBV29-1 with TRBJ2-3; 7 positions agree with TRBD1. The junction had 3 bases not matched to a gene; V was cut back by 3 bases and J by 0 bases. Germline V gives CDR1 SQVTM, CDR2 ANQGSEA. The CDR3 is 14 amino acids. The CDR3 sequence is CSVDPGGSTDTQYF. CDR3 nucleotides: TGCAGCGTTGACCCAGGGGGTAGCACAGATACGCAGTATTTT.

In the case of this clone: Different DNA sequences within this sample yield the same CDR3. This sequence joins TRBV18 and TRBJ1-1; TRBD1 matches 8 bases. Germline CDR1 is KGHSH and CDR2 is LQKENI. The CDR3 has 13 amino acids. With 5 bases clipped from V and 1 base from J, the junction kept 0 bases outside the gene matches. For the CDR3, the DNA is TGTGCCAGCTCAGGACAGGGGAACACTGAAGCTTTCTTT. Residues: CASSGQGNTEAFF. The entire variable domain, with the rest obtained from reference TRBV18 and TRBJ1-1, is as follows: NAGVMQNPRHLVRRRGQEARLRCSPMKGHSHVYWYRQLPEEGLKFMVYLQKENIIDESGMPKERFSAEFPKEGPSILRIQQVVRGDSAAYFCASSGQGNTEAFFGQGTRLTVV.

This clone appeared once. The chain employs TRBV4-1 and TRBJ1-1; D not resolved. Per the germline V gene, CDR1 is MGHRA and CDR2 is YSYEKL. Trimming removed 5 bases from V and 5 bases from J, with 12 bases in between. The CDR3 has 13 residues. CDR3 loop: CASSKKEGTEAFF. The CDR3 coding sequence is TGCGCCAGCAGCAAAAAAGAGGGAACTGAAGCTTTCTTT.

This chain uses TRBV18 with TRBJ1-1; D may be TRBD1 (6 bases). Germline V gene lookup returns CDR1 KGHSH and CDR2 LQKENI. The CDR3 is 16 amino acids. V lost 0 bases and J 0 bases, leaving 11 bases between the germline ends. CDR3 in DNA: TGTGCCAGCTCACCACCCGGTGCAGGGGTGAACACTGAAGCTTTCTTT. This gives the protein CASSPPGAGVNTEAFF.

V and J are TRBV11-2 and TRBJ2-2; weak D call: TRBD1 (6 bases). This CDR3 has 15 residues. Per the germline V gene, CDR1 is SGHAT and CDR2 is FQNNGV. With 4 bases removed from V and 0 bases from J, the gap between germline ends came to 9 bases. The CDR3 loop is CASSYGQTNTGELFF. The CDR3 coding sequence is TGTGCCAGCAGCTACGGACAGACGAACACCGGGGAGCTGTTTTTT.

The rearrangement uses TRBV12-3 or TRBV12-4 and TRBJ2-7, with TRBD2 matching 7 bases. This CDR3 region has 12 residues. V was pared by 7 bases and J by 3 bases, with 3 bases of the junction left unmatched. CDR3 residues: CASTSGIYEQYF. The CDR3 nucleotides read TGTGCCAGCACTAGCGGCATCTACGAGCAGTACTTC.

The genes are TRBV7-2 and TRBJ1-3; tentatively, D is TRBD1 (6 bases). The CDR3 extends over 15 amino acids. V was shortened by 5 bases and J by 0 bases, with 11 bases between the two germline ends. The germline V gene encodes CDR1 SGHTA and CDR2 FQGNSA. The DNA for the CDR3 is TGTGCCAGCAGCCGCCTGGGGGCCTCTGGAAACACCATATATTTT. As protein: CASSRLGASGNTIYF.

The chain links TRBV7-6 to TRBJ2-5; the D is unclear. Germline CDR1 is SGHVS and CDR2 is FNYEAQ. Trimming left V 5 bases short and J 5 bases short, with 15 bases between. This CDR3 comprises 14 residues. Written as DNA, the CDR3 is TGTGCCAGCAGCCCGAGTGGGCGTAGGGAGACCCAGTACTTC. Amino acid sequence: CASSPSGRRETQYF.

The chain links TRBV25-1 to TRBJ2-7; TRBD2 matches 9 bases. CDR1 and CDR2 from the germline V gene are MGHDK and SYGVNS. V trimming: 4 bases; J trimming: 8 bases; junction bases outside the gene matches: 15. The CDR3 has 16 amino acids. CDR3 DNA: TGTGCCAGCAGTGCGGGTGGCGGGACTAGCCTCGCGCAGCAGTACTTC. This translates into CASSAGGGTSLAQQYF.

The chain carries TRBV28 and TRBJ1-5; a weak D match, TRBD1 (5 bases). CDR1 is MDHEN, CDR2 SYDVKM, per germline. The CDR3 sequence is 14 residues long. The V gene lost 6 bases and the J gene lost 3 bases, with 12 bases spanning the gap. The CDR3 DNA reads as TGTGCCAGCAGAGATATACAGGTCAATCAGCCCCAGCATTTT. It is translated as CASRDIQVNQPQHF.

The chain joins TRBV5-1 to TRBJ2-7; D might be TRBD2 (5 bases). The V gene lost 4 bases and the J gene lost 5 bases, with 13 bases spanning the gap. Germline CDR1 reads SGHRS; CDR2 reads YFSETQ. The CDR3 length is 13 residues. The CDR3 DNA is TGCGCCAGCAGCCCGGTACTAGGAAACGAGCAGTACTTC. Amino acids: CASSPVLGNEQYF.

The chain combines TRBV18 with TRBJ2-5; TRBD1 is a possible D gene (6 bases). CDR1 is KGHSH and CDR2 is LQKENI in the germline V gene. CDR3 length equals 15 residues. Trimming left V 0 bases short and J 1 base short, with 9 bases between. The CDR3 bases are TGTGCCAGCTCACCACCGGGGACACGCCAAGAGACCCAGTACTTC. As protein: CASSPPGTRQETQYF.

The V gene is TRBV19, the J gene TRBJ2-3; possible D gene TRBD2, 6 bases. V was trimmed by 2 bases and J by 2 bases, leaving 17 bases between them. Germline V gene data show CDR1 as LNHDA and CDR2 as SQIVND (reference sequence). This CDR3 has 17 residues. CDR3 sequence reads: CASSIWAGPDSTDTQYF. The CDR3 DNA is TGTGCCAGTAGTATATGGGCGGGGCCCGACTCCACAGATACGCAGTATTTT.

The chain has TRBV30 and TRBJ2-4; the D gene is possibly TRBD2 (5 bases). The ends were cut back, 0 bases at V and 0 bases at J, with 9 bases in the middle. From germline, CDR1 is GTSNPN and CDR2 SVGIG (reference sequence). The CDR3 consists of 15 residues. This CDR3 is CAWSVPGLAKNIQYF. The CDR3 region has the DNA TGTGCCTGGAGTGTACCGGGGTTAGCCAAAAACATTCAGTACTTC.

This CDR3 reads CASSVVQYTDTQYF. The DNA for the CDR3 is TGTGCCAGCAGCGTAGTACAGTACACAGATACGCAGTATTTT. The V call is TRBV9, the J call TRBJ2-3; D is ambiguous. CDR3 length equals 14 residues. Germline V gene data show CDR1 as SGDLS and CDR2 as YYNGEE. V shed 0 bases and J shed 2 bases, with 7 bases lying between them.

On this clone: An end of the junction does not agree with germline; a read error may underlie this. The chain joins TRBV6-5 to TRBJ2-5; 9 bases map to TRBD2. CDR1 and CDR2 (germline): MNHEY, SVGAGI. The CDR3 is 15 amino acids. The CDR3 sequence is CEGWVAGEVAETQYF. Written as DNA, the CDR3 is TGCGAAGGTTGGGTAGCGGGAGAAGTGGCAGAGACCCAGTACTTC.

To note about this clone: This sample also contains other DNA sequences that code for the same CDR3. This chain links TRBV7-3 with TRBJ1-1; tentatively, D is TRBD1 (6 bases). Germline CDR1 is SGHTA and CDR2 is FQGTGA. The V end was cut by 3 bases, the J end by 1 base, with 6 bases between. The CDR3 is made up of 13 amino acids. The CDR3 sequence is CASSLGQNTEAFF. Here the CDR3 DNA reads TGTGCCAGCAGCTTGGGACAGAACACTGAAGCTTTCTTT.

CDR3 amino acids: CASKGWLGGTEAFF. The CDR3 nucleotides are TGTGCCAGCAAGGGGTGGTTAGGGGGAACTGAAGCTTTCTTT. V is TRBV2 and J is TRBJ1-1; maybe TRBD1 (6 bases). This CDR3 is 14 amino acids long. The V end was cut by 7 bases, the J end by 5 bases, with 17 bases between. CDR1 SNHLY and CDR2 FYNNEI come from the germline V gene.

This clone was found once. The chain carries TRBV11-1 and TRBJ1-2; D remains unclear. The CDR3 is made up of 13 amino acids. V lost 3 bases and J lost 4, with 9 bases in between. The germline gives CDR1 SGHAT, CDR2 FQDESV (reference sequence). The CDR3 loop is CASSFGGSYGYTF. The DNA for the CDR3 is TGTGCCAGCAGCTTCGGAGGAAGCTATGGCTACACCTTC.

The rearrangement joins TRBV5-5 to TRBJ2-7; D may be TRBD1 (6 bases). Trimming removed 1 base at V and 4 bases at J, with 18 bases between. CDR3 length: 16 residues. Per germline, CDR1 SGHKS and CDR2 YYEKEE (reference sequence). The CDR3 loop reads CASSLPTDRDPYEQYF. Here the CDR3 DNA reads TGTGCCAGCAGCTTGCCCACGGACAGAGACCCTTACGAGCAGTACTTC.